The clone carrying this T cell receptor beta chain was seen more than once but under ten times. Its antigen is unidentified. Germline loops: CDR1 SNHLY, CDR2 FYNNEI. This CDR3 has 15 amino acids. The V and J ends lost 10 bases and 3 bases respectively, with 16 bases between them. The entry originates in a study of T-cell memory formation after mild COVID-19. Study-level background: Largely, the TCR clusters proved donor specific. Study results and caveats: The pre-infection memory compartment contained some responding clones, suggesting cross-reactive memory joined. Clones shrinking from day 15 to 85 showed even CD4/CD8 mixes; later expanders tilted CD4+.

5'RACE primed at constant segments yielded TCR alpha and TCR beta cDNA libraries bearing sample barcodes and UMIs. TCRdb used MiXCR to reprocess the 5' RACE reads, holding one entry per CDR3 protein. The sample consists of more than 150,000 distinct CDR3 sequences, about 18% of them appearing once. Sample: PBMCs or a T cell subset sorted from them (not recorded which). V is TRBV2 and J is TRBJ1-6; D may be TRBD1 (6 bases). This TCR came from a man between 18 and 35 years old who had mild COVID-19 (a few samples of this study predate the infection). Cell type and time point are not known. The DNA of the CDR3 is TGTGCCACCATCCCGGGGGCAATCTATAATTCACCCCTCCACTTT. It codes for CATIPGAIYNSPLHF.